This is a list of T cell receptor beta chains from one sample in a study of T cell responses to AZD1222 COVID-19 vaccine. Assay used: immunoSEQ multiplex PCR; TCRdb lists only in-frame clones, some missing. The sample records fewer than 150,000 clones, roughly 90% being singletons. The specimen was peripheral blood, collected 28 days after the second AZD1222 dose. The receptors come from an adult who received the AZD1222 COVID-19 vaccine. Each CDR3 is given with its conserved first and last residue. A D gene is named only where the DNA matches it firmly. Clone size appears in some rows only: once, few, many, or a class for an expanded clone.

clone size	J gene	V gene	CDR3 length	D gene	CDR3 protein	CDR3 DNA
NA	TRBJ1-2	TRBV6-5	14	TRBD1	CASSGGQGARGYTF	TGTGCCAGCAGCGGCGGACAGGGGGCGCGAGGCTACACCTTC
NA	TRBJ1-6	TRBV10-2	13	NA	CASSETGSSPLHF	TGCGCCAGCAGTGAGACAGGGTCTTCACCCCTCCACTTT
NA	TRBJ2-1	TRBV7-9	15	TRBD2	CASSPRTSGYNEQFF	TGTGCCAGCAGCCCCAGGACTAGCGGGTACAATGAGCAGTTCTTC
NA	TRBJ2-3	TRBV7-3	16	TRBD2	CASSSSGSAGRDTQYF	TGTGCCAGCAGCTCTAGCGGGAGTGCCGGGAGAGATACGCAGTATTTT
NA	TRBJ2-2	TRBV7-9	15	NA	CASSLRQANTGELFF	TGTGCCAGCAGCTTACGGCAGGCAAACACCGGGGAGCTGTTTTTT
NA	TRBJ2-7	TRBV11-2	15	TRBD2	CASSSAGGPGYEQYF	TGTGCCAGCAGCTCCGCGGGAGGGCCTGGATACGAGCAGTACTTC
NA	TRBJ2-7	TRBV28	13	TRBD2	CASRLAGGYEQYF	TGTGCCAGCAGGCTAGCGGGAGGTTACGAGCAGTACTTC
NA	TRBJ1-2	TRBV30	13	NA	CAWSVGRGYGYTF	TGTGCCTGGAGTGTAGGCAGGGGCTATGGCTACACCTTC
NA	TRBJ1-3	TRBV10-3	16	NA	CAIIQMGQPKGNTIYF	TGTGCCATCATTCAAATGGGGCAGCCGAAAGGAAACACCATATATTTT
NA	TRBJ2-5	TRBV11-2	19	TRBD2	CASSSPGTSGRSRGETQYF	TGTGCCAGCAGCTCCCCCGGGACTAGCGGGAGGTCCAGGGGGGAGACCCAGTACTTC
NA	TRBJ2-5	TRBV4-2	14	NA	CASSQGQGSETQYF	TGTGCCAGCAGCCAAGGGCAGGGGTCGGAGACCCAGTACTTC
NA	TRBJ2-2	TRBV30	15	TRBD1	CAWRLQGASTGELFF	TGTGCCTGGCGCTTACAGGGGGCGAGCACCGGGGAGCTGTTTTTT
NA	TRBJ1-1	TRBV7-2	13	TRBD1	CASSYTGGTEAFF	TGTGCCAGCAGCTACACAGGGGGCACTGAAGCTTTCTTT
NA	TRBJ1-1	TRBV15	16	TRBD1	CATSRGPGQGSTEAFF	TGTGCCACCAGCAGAGGCCCCGGACAGGGATCCACTGAAGCTTTCTTT
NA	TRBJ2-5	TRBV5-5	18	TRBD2	CASSLRLAVLTTRETQYF	TGTGCCAGCAGCCTTCGACTAGCGGTATTGACTACTAGAGAGACCCAGTACTTC
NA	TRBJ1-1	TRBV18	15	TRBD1	CASSPGQGLNTEAFF	TGTGCCAGCTCACCCGGACAGGGTTTGAACACTGAAGCTTTCTTT
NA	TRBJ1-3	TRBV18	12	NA	CASFDRGNTIYF	TGTGCCAGCTTCGACCGGGGAAACACCATATATTTT
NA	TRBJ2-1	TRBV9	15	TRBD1	CASSVSGQGVNEQFF	TGTGCCAGCAGCGTGTCAGGACAGGGTGTCAATGAGCAGTTCTTC
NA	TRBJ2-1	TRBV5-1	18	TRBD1	CASSLNPGQARSYNEQFF	TGCGCCAGCAGCTTGAACCCGGGACAGGCCCGCTCCTACAATGAGCAGTTCTTC
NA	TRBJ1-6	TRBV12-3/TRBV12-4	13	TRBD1	CASSSQGDSPLHF	TGTGCCAGCAGTTCGCAGGGGGATTCACCCCTCCACTTT
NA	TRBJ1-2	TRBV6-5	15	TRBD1	CASSYSGTGSHGYTF	TGTGCCAGCAGTTACTCCGGGACAGGCTCCCATGGCTACACCTTC
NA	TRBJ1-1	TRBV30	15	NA	CAWSEQRSMNTEAFF	TGTGCCTGGAGTGAACAGAGATCCATGAACACTGAAGCTTTCTTT
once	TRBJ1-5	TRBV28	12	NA	CASRSGSQPQHF	TGTGCCAGCAGGTCAGGGAGTCAGCCCCAGCATTTT
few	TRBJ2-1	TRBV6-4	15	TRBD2	CASSDSPGLAGGQFF	TGTGCCAGCAGTGACTCCCCGGGACTAGCGGGAGGACAGTTCTTC
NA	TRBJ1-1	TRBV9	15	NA	CASSSRTGMNTEAFF	TGTGCCAGCAGCTCCCGGACGGGAATGAACACTGAAGCTTTCTTT
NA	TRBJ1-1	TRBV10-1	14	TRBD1	CASSEAGGRTEAFF	TGCGCCAGCAGTGAGGCAGGGGGCCGGACTGAAGCTTTCTTT
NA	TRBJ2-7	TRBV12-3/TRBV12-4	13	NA	CASSFPGAYEQYF	TGTGCCAGCAGTTTTCCGGGAGCCTACGAGCAGTACTTC
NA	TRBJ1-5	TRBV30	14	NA	CAWSVHRERGPQHF	TGTGCCTGGAGTGTACACAGGGAGAGAGGGCCCCAGCATTTT
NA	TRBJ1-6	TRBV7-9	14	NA	CASSLQGRDSPLHF	TGTGCCAGCAGCTTGCAGGGGCGGGATTCACCCCTCCACTTT
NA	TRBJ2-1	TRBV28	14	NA	CASSKGPLVNEQFF	TGTGCCAGCAGTAAAGGACCGTTAGTGAATGAGCAGTTCTTC
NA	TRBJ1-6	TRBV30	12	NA	CAWSVSGSPLHF	TGTGCCTGGAGTGTATCGGGTTCACCCCTCCACTTT
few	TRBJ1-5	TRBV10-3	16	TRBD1	CAISESQGKANQPQHF	TGTGCCATCAGTGAGTCACAGGGGAAGGCCAATCAGCCCCAGCATTTT
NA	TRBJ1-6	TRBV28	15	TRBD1	CASRGGDSNNSPLHF	TGTGCCAGCAGGGGGGGGGACAGCAATAATTCACCCCTCCACTTT
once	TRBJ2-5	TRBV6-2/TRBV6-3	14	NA	CASSPILESETQYF	TGTGCCAGCAGCCCAATACTAGAGTCAGAGACCCAGTACTTC
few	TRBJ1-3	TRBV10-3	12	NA	CAISEKGNTIYF	TGTGCCATCAGTGAGAAGGGAAACACCATATATTTT
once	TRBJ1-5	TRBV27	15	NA	CASSSAGSGGQPQHF	TGTGCCAGCAGTTCTGCAGGAAGCGGGGGACAGCCCCAGCATTTT
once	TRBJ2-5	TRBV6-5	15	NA	CASRKALAVQETQYF	TGTGCCAGCAGAAAAGCTTTAGCGGTACAAGAGACCCAGTACTTC
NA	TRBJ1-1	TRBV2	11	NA	CASKQNTEAFF	TGTGCCAGCAAACAGAACACTGAAGCTTTCTTT
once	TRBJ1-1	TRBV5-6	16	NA	CASSLFQSGFGTEAFF	TGTGCCAGCAGCTTGTTCCAATCGGGGTTTGGCACTGAAGCTTTCTTT
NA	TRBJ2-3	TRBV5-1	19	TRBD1	CASRSSGTGDIRRTDTQYF	TGCGCCAGCAGGTCTTCCGGGACAGGGGACATCCGTCGCACAGATACGCAGTATTTT
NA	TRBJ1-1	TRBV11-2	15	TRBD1	CASSSPTGAVGEAFF	TGTGCCAGCAGCTCCCCAACAGGGGCGGTCGGTGAAGCTTTCTTT
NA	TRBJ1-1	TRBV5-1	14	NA	CASSSTWRNTEAFF	TGCGCCAGCAGCTCTACCTGGAGGAACACTGAAGCTTTCTTT
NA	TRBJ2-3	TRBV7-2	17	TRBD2	CASSPLAGGIVRDTQYF	TGTGCCAGCAGCCCCTTAGCGGGGGGGATTGTGAGGGATACGCAGTATTTT
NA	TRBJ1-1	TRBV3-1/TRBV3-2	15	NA	CASSAVGGMNTEAFF	TGTGCCAGCAGTGCAGTAGGTGGAATGAACACTGAAGCTTTCTTT
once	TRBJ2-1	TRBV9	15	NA	CASSGGGSSYNEQFF	TGTGCCAGCAGCGGAGGGGGAAGCTCCTACAATGAGCAGTTCTTC